A selection of T cell receptor beta chains follows, all from one sample in a study of blood T cell repertoires in COVID-19. Clones were read by immunoSEQ multiplex PCR, and TCRdb kept only the in-frame ones, dropping some. The sample consists of approximately 97,000 clones, approximately 90% of them appearing once. The sequenced sample consisted of peripheral blood. The receptors come from a man between 60 and 75 years old with acute or convalescent COVID-19. CDR3s include the opening cysteine and the closing phenylalanine or tryptophan. The D gene is left open where the match is weak.

d_call j_call v_call cdr3_nt cdr3_aa
NA TRBJ2-2 TRBV18 TGTGCCAGCTCATTCGACCGGGGTTCCGGGGAGCTGTTTTTT CASSFDRGSGELFF
TRBD2 TRBJ2-1 TRBV7-9 TGTGCCAGCAGCACTCCGGGACTACTCTACAATGAGCAGTTCTTC CASSTPGLLYNEQFF
TRBD2 TRBJ2-1 TRBV2 TGTGCCAGCAGGGGGACTAGCGTTTACAATGAGCAGTTCTTC CASRGTSVYNEQFF
TRBD1 TRBJ1-1 TRBV20-1 TGCAGTGCTAGTGGCCAGGGGGGTAAAGGAGGCACTGAAGCTTTCTTT CSASGQGGKGGTEAFF
NA TRBJ1-3 TRBV5-5 TGTGCCAGCAGCGGAGCGCCGATCTCTGGAAACACCATATATTTT CASSGAPISGNTIYF
NA TRBJ1-1 TRBV6-5 TGTGCCAGCAGGAGTACCGGGACAAAAGCTTTCTTT CASRSTGTKAFF
TRBD1 TRBJ1-2 TRBV7-9 TGTGCCAGCAGCCCCCATACAGGGGACTATGGCTACACCTTC CASSPHTGDYGYTF
NA TRBJ1-1 TRBV7-9 TGTGCCAGCAGCTTGACATCCAGTTACACTGAAGCTTTCTTT CASSLTSSYTEAFF
TRBD1 TRBJ2-1 TRBV6-5 TGTGCCAGCAGAGGGGACAGTGGGCGTGAGCAGTTCTTC CASRGDSGREQFF
NA TRBJ2-5 TRBV5-1 TGCGCCAGCAGCTTGGTGTCAGCTAGCCAAGAGACCCAGTACTTC CASSLVSASQETQYF
TRBD1 TRBJ1-5 TRBV10-3 TGTGCCATCAGTAGGGACAGGGGGCGTGGGCAGCCCCAGCATTTT CAISRDRGRGQPQHF
TRBD1 TRBJ1-2 TRBV28 TGTGCCAGCAGTTTGGTGCAGGGGGCAGATACCTTC CASSLVQGADTF